Following are 7 T cell receptor beta chains from one sample sequenced in a study of T cells in Graves' hyperthyroidism and ophthalmopathy. Amplification of TCR beta CDR3 regions was performed using RNA transcripts as template. When the TCR CDR3 underwent first-round RT-PCR, the HTBI primer set was used. From the multiplex PCR reads, TCRdb called clonotypes with MiXCR, one entry per CDR3 protein. The data contain around 690,000 distinct CDR3 sequences, about 18% of them singletons. Sequencing was done on a sample of blood. The receptors shown here come from a man aged 45-65 years with Graves' hyperthyroidism.

Notes on this clonotype: This may come from a read error, since a much larger clone is one base off. The CDR3 coding sequence is TGCAGCAGCGGGACTCAAGACACTGAAGCTTTCTTT. Amino acid sequence: CSSGTQDTEAFF. The chain employs TRBV29-1 and TRBJ1-1; maybe TRBD1 (5 bases). This CDR3 is built from 12 residues. V lost 8 bases and J 3 bases, leaving 13 bases between the germline ends. From germline, CDR1 is SQVTM and CDR2 ANQGSEA.

CDR3 sequence: CASGRGDGNQPQHF. CDR3 DNA: TGTGCCAGCGGCAGGGGTGACGGTAATCAGCCCCAGCATTTT. The V gene is TRBV9, the J gene TRBJ1-5; weak D call: TRBD1 (6 bases). Germline CDR1 is SGDLS and CDR2 is YYNGEE. Trimming took off 7 bases at V and 4 bases at J, with 15 bases between the two ends. The CDR3 contains 14 residues.

The table lists this clonotype with many counts. The CDR3 region is CATSSALAGTGNYEQYF. The CDR3, as DNA: TGTGCCACCAGCTCGGCTTTGGCCGGGACAGGGAACTACGAGCAGTACTTC. This chain uses TRBV15 with TRBJ2-7; 9 bases agree with TRBD1. J lost 3 bases, V lost 5 bases, and 14 bases had no gene match. The CDR3 sequence is 17 residues long. Germline CDR1 is LNHNV and CDR2 is YYDKDF (reference sequence).

This clonotype has a handful of counts. CDR3: CASSVVEGGFEKLFF. As DNA, the CDR3 is TGTGCCAGCAGCGTAGTTGAAGGGGGGTTTGAAAAACTGTTTTTT. The chain uses TRBV9 and TRBJ1-4; possibly TRBD1 for D (6 bases). The CDR3 totals 15 residues. V lost 0 bases and J lost 7, with 13 bases in between. CDR1 is SGDLS and CDR2 is YYNGEE in the germline V gene.

This rearrangement joins TRBV7-3 to TRBJ2-5; tentative D call: TRBD2 (6 bases). Germline V gene data show CDR1 as SGHTA and CDR2 as FQGTGA. The CDR3 is made up of 14 amino acids. Trimming stripped 6 bases from V and 3 bases from J, with 14 bases between. CDR3: CASSPEAGKETQYF. CDR3 bases: TGTGCCAGCAGTCCTGAGGCGGGAAAAGAGACCCAGTACTTC. Together with reference TRBV7-3 and TRBJ2-5, the CDR3 gives the full variable domain: GAGVSQTPSNKVTEKGKYVELRCDPISGHTALYWYRQSLGQGPEFLIYFQGTGAADDSGLPNDRFFAVRPEGSVSTLKIQRTERGDSAVYLCASSPEAGKETQYFGPGTRLLVL.

Remarks on this clonotype: Compared with germline, one end of the junction differs, possibly owing to a read error. This chain connects TRBV11-3 to TRBJ2-2; tentative D call: TRBD2 (6 bases). The CDR3 length is 14 residues. CDR1 and CDR2 from the germline V gene are SGHNT and YENEEA. CDR3 loop: CASSLAEGTGGLFF. In nucleotides, the CDR3 is TGTGCCAGCAGCTTGGCAGAGGGGACCGGGGGGCTGTTTTTT.

The V and J genes are TRBV29-1 and TRBJ2-1; D is undetermined. The CDR3 contains 11 residues. V lost 0 bases to trimming and J lost 9 bases, with 6 bases between them. Germline V gene lookup returns CDR1 SQVTM and CDR2 ANQGSEA. CDR3 bases: TGCAGCGTTGAAGATCCCGGTGAGCAGTTCTTC. This gives the protein CSVEDPGEQFF.